This T cell receptor (beta chain) was obtained from a study of regulatory T cells in long-lasting Graves disease (dated by TCRdb to the early 2020s). As for the study more broadly: In the newly diagnosed Graves' disease group, patients had been taking antithyroid drugs for less than 3 months. A total of around 35 samples were covered by TCR sequencing, comprising some 13 persistent and around 20 newly diagnosed Graves' disease patients. This study used TCR sequencing and RNA sequencing of peripheral blood to compare persistent Graves' disease patients against newly diagnosed Graves' disease patients. The study was conducted in China and was registered as a clinical trial.

This clonotype was recorded at least ten times. The antigen it recognizes is unknown. Base-call qualities are not available, and no considerably larger clone is one nucleotide away. According to the study, the label for this sample's time point signals: newly diagnosed GD, antithyroid drugs for less than 3 months. RNA was extracted from PBMCs in TRIzol for both TCR sequencing and RNA sequencing. The diagnosis of Graves' disease was made according to American Thyroid Association guidelines. The patients came from an endocrinology department in Xi'an, China. Each patient gave 8.5 to 9.5 milliliters of peripheral blood, collected in an EDTA anticoagulant tube. Ficoll Paque Plus density gradient separation was used to isolate PBMCs, and no further T cell sorting was performed. RNA quality was checked with an Agilent 2100 Bioanalyzer and agarose gel, and concentration with a NanoDrop 2000. Summary of the overall study and its limitations: Patients with persistent disease shared more public clonotypes (about 2,500) than newly diagnosed patients did (more than 900). Sequencing and analysis were restricted to the TCR beta chain. The authors noted that the small sample size was a limitation that may lower accuracy. Because the primary lesion, thyroid tissue, could not be accessed, the study looked at peripheral blood alone. Compared with newly diagnosed patients, patients with persistent Graves' disease had lower TCR Shannon entropy and fewer highly expanded clones, which suggests clonal expansion. Preferential use of TRBV28, TRBJ1-2 and TRBJ2-5 was observed in persistent disease, whereas TRBV20-1 and TRBJ2-1 were favored in newly diagnosed disease.

Library construction relied on multiplex PCR. The instrument was an Illumina HiSeq 4000. TCR beta libraries were built with iRepertoire HTBI primers and Arm-PCR amplification of CDR3 regions. Gel purification was performed on PCR products prior to sequencing. The study's processing was this. Across samples, roughly 60 TRBV and 13 to 15 TRBJ segments were identified and used for gene usage analysis of CDR3 amino acid clonotypes. COPE and FqMerger were used to merge the filtered high-quality paired reads into contigs. BLAST was used to align contigs to IMGT TRBV, TRBD and TRBJ reference genes, with CDR3 defined following IMGT. Clonotypes above 0.1% frequency were classified as highly expanded clones. Shannon entropy was used to measure repertoire diversity, and the Gini coefficient was used to measure V-J evenness. A clonotype found in more than one individual was treated as public. TCRdb ran its own pipeline on the public reads, namely fastp trimming at Q25 and MiXCR clone calling, and kept in-frame beta chains. Each CDR3 protein appears once, grouped with its most common genes and DNA. For this entry, the V and J calls and clone size follow TCRdb and not the study's own pipeline. The table for this sample lists a few hundred thousand distinct CDR3 sequences; 16% of them were counted only once. The top ten hold just under 30% of the sample.

The CDR3 runs 14 amino acids, cysteine and phenylalanine included. Just CDR3 DNA is preserved here, 42 bases in frame from base 1. V gives up 6 bases and J gives up 7 bases, and the segment between their germline ends measures 15 bases. The germline V gene provides CDR1 SNHLY and CDR2 FYNNEI. These data also featured in a second study, about T cells in Graves' hyperthyroidism and ophthalmopathy. The second investigation adds: Graves' hyperthyroidism was defined as stable when no progression to ophthalmopathy occurred over 18 months of follow-up. Hyperthyroidism patients were aged 18 to 65 years and newly diagnosed, with disease duration of less than 2 months. Exclusion was applied to patients with uncontrolled infections, other autoimmune diseases, pregnancy or lactation. Diagnoses were based on clinical symptoms, serum thyroxine and TRAb, thyroid ultrasound and orbital computed tomography. For the first round of RT-PCR on the TCR CDR3, the HTBI primer set was used together with the Qiagen OneStep RT-PCR kit. Most expanded thyroid clonotypes (frequency above 0.001) were also detected in blood, a finding suggesting that blood repertoires may reflect thyroid immune responses. A 13 V-J signature model separated ophthalmopathy from stable hyperthyroidism, with around 91% sensitivity and about 81% specificity in cross-validation and 80%/75% in testing. In validation, the model predicted progression to ophthalmopathy a median of around 6.5 months before onset, with over 55% sensitivity and about 75% specificity. TCR V-J signatures able to tell the groups apart were searched for in a discovery cohort of about a hundred patients, of whom under 45 had Graves' ophthalmopathy and roughly 58 had stable Graves' hyperthyroidism. Prospective prediction of ophthalmopathy was tested in an independent validation cohort of 18 to 20 hyperthyroidism patients and around 16 patients who later progressed to ophthalmopathy. For training and testing, the approximately 92 patients in the discovery cohort were randomly divided in a 7:3 ratio. The study also compared thyroid tissue and blood T-cell repertoires from more than 5 Graves' hyperthyroidism patients. Once sampling was done, hyperthyroidism patients were given methimazole at a starting dose of 30 mg daily, whereas ophthalmopathy patients were given high-dose intravenous methylprednisolone. A second multiplex PCR round built the libraries, followed by size selection and purification. Sequencing of the libraries was done on an Illumina HiSeq2000 using paired-end 100 bp reads. SOAPnuke was used to process the raw data, removing reads that contained adapters or uncalled bases, had a mean Phred below 15, or lacked an exact match to the constant primer or identifier. COPE v1.2.5 was used to merge high-quality paired reads, and clonotypes were defined as unique nucleotide sequences. Clonotypes were aligned to IMGT TRBV, TRBD and TRBJ reference segments using MiTCR v1.1. Only V-J combinations with frequency above 0.0001, covering 99.2% of repertoires, were analysed. The TCS score was defined as F50 (clonal expansion) divided by E x V (chaos), with BLOSUM62-based TCRdist calculated between CDR3 peptides within each V-J. Welch's t-statistics and random forest reduced roughly 530 V-J features to 13, which were used in a naive Bayes classifier (R e1071). Sample size was not statistically predetermined, and investigators were not blinded to group allocation. The paper describes TCR Vbeta CDR3 sequencing of some 130 peripheral blood samples, made up of some 40 ophthalmopathy patients, around 73 hyperthyroidism patients and 17 progressor patients.

The clonotype originates from a man aged 40-55 years with Graves disease. Donor details come from another sample of the same person, matched by shared clones. This receptor chain uses TRBV2 and TRBJ2-2, with a weak D call of TRBD1 (6 bases match). The material was peripheral blood mononuclear cells (PBMCs), obtained at new diagnosis, from a patient treated with antithyroid drugs. CDR3 sequence: CASSTQGLGGELFF. The nucleotide sequence is TGTGCCAGCAGCACTCAGGGGTTGGGCGGGGAGCTGTTTTTT.